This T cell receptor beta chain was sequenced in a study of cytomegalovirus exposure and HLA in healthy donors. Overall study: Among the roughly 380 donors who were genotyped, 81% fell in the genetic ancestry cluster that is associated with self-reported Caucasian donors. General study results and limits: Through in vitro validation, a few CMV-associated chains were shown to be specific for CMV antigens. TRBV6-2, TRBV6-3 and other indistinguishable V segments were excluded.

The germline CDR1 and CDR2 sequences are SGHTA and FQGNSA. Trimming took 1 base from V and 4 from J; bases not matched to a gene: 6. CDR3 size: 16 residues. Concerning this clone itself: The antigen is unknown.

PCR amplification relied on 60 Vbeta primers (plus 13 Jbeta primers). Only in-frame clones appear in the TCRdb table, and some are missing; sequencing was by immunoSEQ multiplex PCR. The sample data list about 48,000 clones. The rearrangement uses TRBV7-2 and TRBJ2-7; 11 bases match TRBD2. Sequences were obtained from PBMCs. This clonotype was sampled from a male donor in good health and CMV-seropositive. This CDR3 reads CASSLDSGGGRYEQYF. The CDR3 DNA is TGTGCCAGCAGCTTAGATAGCGGGGGGGGCAGGTACGAGCAGTACTTC. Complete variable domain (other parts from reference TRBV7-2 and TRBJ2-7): GAGVSQSPSNKVTEKGKDVELRCDPISGHTALYWYRQSLGQGLEFLIYFQGNSAPDKSGLPSDRFSAERTGGSVSTLTIQRTQQEDSAVYLCASSLDSGGGRYEQYFGPGTRLTVT.